This TCR beta chain originates from a study of blood T cell repertoires in COVID-19. Study-level information: Collection of acute and convalescent COVID-19 samples took place in the United States, Italy and Spain. PBMCs, B-cell-depleted T cells, or T cells were the source of the cDNA or gDNA that made up the material.

As processed by the authors: Reference gene primers were amplified, and this amplification served to estimate nucleated cell counts. TCRdb's table, derived via immunoSEQ multiplex PCR, lists solely in-frame clones and lacks some. The DNA gave D and trimming, while V, J and clone size come from that table. The repertoire has about 110,000 clones, about 88% of them found once; the top ten carry more than 3%. J was trimmed by 4 bases and V by 5 bases; bases with no gene match: 2. There are 13 residues in the CDR3. This sequence originates from a man in his forties or fifties with acute or convalescent COVID-19. Sequencing was performed on peripheral blood. The chain combines TRBV12-3 or TRBV12-4 with TRBJ1-1, with TRBD1 matching over 9 bases. DNA for the CDR3: TGTGCCAGCAGTGGACAGGGGATCACTGAAGCTTTCTTT. Translating it yields CASSGQGITEAFF.